This T cell receptor (beta chain) was obtained from a study of T cell responses to AZD1222 COVID-19 vaccine. Of note for this clone: Its matching antigen is unknown.

Overall study findings and caveats: Clonal diversity was possibly underestimated, and white British individuals and females predominated among donors. After the peak T cell response, and only then, were repertoires sampled. Compared with day 0, the breadth and depth of the Spike-specific TCR repertoire rose significantly after two doses of AZD1222.

Sequencing was performed with immunoSEQ multiplex PCR; in TCRdb, only in-frame clones are kept and a portion is missing. Of approximately 46,000 clones listed, around 80% are singletons. From germline, CDR1 is LNHDA and CDR2 SQIVND (reference sequence). This CDR3 spans 13 amino acids. The V gene lost 5 bases and the J gene lost 10 bases, with 14 bases spanning the gap. The chain is built from TRBV19 and TRBJ1-4, with D possibly being TRBD1 (5 bases). Sequenced here: peripheral blood, sampled on day 0 of AZD1222 vaccination. The sequence came from an adult in good health. The CDR3 DNA is TGTGCCAGTAGTGACACAACCCAGGGAAAACTGTTTTTT. Protein sequence: CASSDTTQGKLFF.